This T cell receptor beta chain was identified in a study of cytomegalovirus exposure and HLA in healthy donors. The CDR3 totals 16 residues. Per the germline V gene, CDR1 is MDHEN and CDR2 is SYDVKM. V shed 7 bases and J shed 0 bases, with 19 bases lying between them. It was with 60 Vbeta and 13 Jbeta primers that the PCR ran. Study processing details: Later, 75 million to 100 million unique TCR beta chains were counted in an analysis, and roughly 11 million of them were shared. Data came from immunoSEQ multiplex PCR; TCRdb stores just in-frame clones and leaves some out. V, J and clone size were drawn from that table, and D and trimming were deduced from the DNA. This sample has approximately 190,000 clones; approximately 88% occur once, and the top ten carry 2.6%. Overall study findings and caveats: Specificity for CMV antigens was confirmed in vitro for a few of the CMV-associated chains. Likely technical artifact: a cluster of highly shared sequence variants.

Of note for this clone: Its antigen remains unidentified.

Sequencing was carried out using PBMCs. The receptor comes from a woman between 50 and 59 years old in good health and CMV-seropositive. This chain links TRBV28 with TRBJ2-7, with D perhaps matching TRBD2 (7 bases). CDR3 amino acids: CASTPSGGASSYEQYF. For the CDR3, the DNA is TGTGCCAGCACCCCGAGTGGGGGGGCAAGCTCCTACGAGCAGTACTTC.